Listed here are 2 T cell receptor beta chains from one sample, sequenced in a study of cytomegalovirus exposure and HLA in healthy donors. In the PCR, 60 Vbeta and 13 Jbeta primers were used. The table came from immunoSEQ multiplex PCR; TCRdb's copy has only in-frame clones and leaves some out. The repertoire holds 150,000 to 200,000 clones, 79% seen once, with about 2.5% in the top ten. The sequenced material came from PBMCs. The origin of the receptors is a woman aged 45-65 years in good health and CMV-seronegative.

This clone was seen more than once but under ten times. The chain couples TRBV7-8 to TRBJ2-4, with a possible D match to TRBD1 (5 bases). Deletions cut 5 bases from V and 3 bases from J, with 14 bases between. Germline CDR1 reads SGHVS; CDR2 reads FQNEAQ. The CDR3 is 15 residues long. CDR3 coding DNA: TGTGCCAGCAGCCCCTCGACAGCGTACAAAAACATTCAGTACTTC. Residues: CASSPSTAYKNIQYF.

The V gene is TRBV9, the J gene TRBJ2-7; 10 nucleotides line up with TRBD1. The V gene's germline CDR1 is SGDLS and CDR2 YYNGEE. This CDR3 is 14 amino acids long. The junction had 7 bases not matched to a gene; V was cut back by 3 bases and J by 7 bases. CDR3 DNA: TGTGCCAGCAGCGGACAGGGGGCTGTGGGGGAGCAGTACTTC. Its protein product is CASSGQGAVGEQYF. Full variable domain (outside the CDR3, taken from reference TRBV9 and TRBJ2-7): DSGVTQTPKHLITATGQRVTLRCSPRSGDLSVYWYQQSLDQGLQFLIQYYNGEERAKGNILERFSAQQFPDLHSELNLSSLELGDSALYFCASSGQGAVGEQYFGPGTRLTVT.